Presented here are 28 T cell receptor beta chains from one specimen sequenced in a study of T cell responses to AZD1222 COVID-19 vaccine. Assay: immunoSEQ multiplex PCR; the TCRdb copy retains only in-frame clones and omits some. The sample yields under 140,000 clones, 80% to 95% seen once. The source was peripheral blood, collected 28 days after the second AZD1222 dose. These receptors were taken from an adult who received the AZD1222 COVID-19 vaccine.

The chain uses TRBV19 and TRBJ1-1; 11 bases map to TRBD1. This CDR3 is built from 17 residues. Trimming cost V 7 bases and J 0 bases; bases outside gene matches: 10. Germline loops: CDR1 LNHDA, CDR2 SQIVND (reference sequence). The CDR3 sequence: CASIKGQGGLMNTEAFF. As DNA, the CDR3 is TGTGCCAGTATTAAGGGACAGGGGGGACTGATGAACACTGAAGCTTTCTTT.

The chain joins TRBV11-2 to TRBJ2-5; D is undetermined. This CDR3 contains 14 residues. Deletions cut 2 bases from V and 0 bases from J, with 7 bases between. From germline, CDR1 is SGHAT and CDR2 FQNNGV. The CDR3 protein is CASSLSPYQETQYF. In nucleotides, the CDR3 is TGTGCCAGCAGCTTATCCCCCTACCAAGAGACCCAGTACTTC.

This chain uses TRBV29-1 with TRBJ1-2; 7 bases line up with TRBD1. The germline V gene encodes CDR1 SQVTM and CDR2 ANQGSEA. V trimming: 2 bases; J trimming: 5 bases; junction bases outside the gene matches: 11. The CDR3 totals 15 residues. CDR3 protein: CSVELARGELYGYTF. The DNA of the CDR3 is TGCAGCGTTGAACTGGCCAGGGGGGAATTGTATGGCTACACCTTC.

The chain uses TRBV6-5 and TRBJ2-1; 7 bases are shared with TRBD1. The CDR3 totals 15 residues. The V gene's germline CDR1 is MNHEY and CDR2 SVGAGI. V lost 1 base and J lost 3; bases outside the gene matches: 3. Written as DNA, the CDR3 is TGTGCCAGCAGTTACTACAGGGGCCTCTACAATGAGCAGTTCTTC. Translation: CASSYYRGLYNEQFF.

The chain uses TRBV12-3 or TRBV12-4 and TRBJ1-1; no reliable D call. The CDR3 is made up of 13 amino acids. V lost 6 bases and J lost 4, with 12 bases in between. CDR3 amino acids: CASRVTSLTEAFF. The CDR3 DNA reads as TGTGCCAGCAGAGTGACATCACTCACTGAAGCTTTCTTT.

V gene TRBV18 combines with J gene TRBJ1-3; maybe TRBD1 (5 bases). The CDR3 has 15 residues. Germline V lookup: CDR1 KGHSH, CDR2 LQKENI. The V end lost 3 bases, the J end lost 2 bases, and 11 bases lay between the germline ends. CDR3 sequence: CASSPPGGAGNTIYF. CDR3 in DNA: TGTGCCAGCTCACCCCCCGGAGGGGCTGGAAACACCATATATTTT.

The genes are TRBV15 and TRBJ2-5, with TRBD1 identical over 12 bases. Per the germline V gene, CDR1 is LNHNV and CDR2 is YYDKDF (reference sequence). With V trimmed by 5 bases and J by 3 bases, 13 bases remained unmatched. The CDR3 has 18 amino acids. The CDR3: CATSGKLAGTGGEETQYF. The DNA for the CDR3 is TGTGCCACCAGCGGTAAATTAGCCGGGACAGGGGGCGAAGAGACCCAGTACTTC.

V is TRBV7-2 and J is TRBJ2-5; 7 nucleotides agree with TRBD1. In germline, CDR1 is SGHTA, CDR2 FQGNSA. There are 14 residues in the CDR3. The V and J ends lost 5 bases and 7 bases, in that order; junction bases with no gene match: 10. CDR3 sequence reads: CASSPRQGMPTQYF. CDR3 nucleotide sequence: TGTGCCAGCAGCCCAAGACAGGGTATGCCGACCCAGTACTTC.

This sequence joins TRBV7-2 and TRBJ1-1, with D unclear. CDR1 SGHTA and CDR2 FQGNSA come from the germline V gene. Trimming took off 5 bases at V and 8 bases at J, with 18 bases between the two ends. CDR3 length equals 14 residues. The CDR3: CASSPGPTYGEAFF. In DNA form, the CDR3 reads TGTGCCAGCAGCCCCGGACCTACCTACGGAGAAGCTTTCTTT.

The rearrangement uses TRBV7-8 and TRBJ1-3, with a possible D match to TRBD1 (5 bases). The ends were cut back, 4 bases at V and 0 bases at J, with 13 bases in the middle. Germline CDR1 SGHVS, CDR2 FQNEAQ. The CDR3 sequence is 16 residues long. The CDR3 DNA sequence: TGTGCCAGCAGCTCAGGCAGGGCTTACTCTGGAAACACCATATATTTT. This codes for CASSSGRAYSGNTIYF.

This clone was counted a single time. V and J are TRBV10-3 and TRBJ2-5, with 11 bases matching TRBD2. Trimming at V came to 3 bases and at J to 5 bases, leaving 11 bases not matched to a gene. The CDR3 extends over 17 amino acids. Germline CDR1 and CDR2: ENHRY and SYGVKD. The CDR3 coding sequence is TGTGCCATCAGTGACAGGGGGCTAGCGGGGGGTCTGGAGACCCAGTACTTC. Translating it yields CAISDRGLAGGLETQYF.

The chain joins TRBV2 to TRBJ2-5, with a tentative D call TRBD1 (6 bases). V was cut by 2 bases and J by 3 bases, with 7 bases left in between. Germline V gene sequence: CDR1 SNHLY, CDR2 FYNNEI. The length of the CDR3 is 13 residues. The CDR3 here is CASSEYREETQYF. The CDR3 DNA follows: TGTGCCAGCAGTGAATACAGGGAAGAGACCCAGTACTTC.

This clone was recorded once. This chain uses TRBV7-2 with TRBJ1-2, with a possible D match to TRBD1 (5 bases). This CDR3 is 14 amino acids long. In germline, CDR1 is SGHTA, CDR2 FQGNSA. V was cut by 4 bases and J by 3 bases, with 12 bases left in between. The CDR3 region is CASSSVGGDYGYTF. DNA of the CDR3: TGTGCCAGCAGCTCAGTTGGAGGGGACTATGGCTACACCTTC.

This chain links TRBV5-4 with TRBJ2-7, with a tentative D call TRBD2 (5 bases). Germline lookup yields CDR1 SGHNT and CDR2 YYREEE (reference sequence). V was cut by 3 bases and J by 7 bases, with 26 bases left in between. The CDR3 is 17 residues long. CDR3 coding DNA: TGTGCCAGCAGCTCCGGCCCCGCGAGCGCGCTTACTAGGGAGCAGTACTTC. This translates into CASSSGPASALTREQYF.

The CDR3 is CASSKQAGTGELFF. CDR3 DNA sequence: TGCGCCAGCAGCAAGCAGGCAGGCACCGGGGAGCTGTTTTTT. The chain uses TRBV5-1 and TRBJ2-2; D is unresolved. The length of the CDR3 is 14 residues. Germline V gene data show CDR1 as SGHRS and CDR2 as YFSETQ. Trimming cost V 4 bases and J 4 bases, with 11 bases left between them.

The rearrangement links TRBV2 to TRBJ1-1, with D unclear. Looked up from germline, CDR1 is SNHLY and CDR2 is FYNNEI. The V end was cut by 6 bases, the J end by 0 bases, with 8 bases between. The CDR3 is 13 residues long. CDR3 nucleotides: TGTGCCAGCAGCGTGGTTTTGAACACTGAAGCTTTCTTT. It encodes CASSVVLNTEAFF.

This chain uses TRBV19 with TRBJ1-2; a possible D gene is TRBD1 (5 bases). The CDR3 consists of 13 residues. V lost 9 bases and J 4 bases, leaving 15 bases between the germline ends. Germline V gene data show CDR1 as LNHDA and CDR2 as SQIVND (reference sequence). CDR3 DNA sequence: TGTGCCAGCAACGGGAGGCAGGGCTATGGCTACACCTTC. Residues: CASNGRQGYGYTF. Variable domain in full (rest from reference TRBV19 and TRBJ1-2): DGGITQSPKYLFRKEGQNVTLSCEQNLNHDAMYWYRQDPGQGLRLIYYSQIVNDFQKGDIAEGYSVSREKKESFPLTVTSAQKNPTAFYLCASNGRQGYGYTFGSGTRLTVV.

This chain links TRBV5-1 with TRBJ1-1; TRBD1 might be the D (6 bases). This CDR3 has 13 amino acids. Trimming took off 1 base at V and 4 bases at J, with 8 bases between the two ends. The germline V gene encodes CDR1 SGHRS and CDR2 YFSETQ. DNA for the CDR3: TGCGCCAGCAGCTTGCTGACAGGCACTGAAGCTTTCTTT. Translating it yields CASSLLTGTEAFF.

The CDR3 loop reads CASSLAQGLNGYTF. DNA of the CDR3: TGTGCCAGCAGCTTGGCCCAGGGGTTGAATGGCTACACCTTC. The rearrangement joins TRBV5-4 to TRBJ1-2; a weak D match, TRBD1 (6 bases). The CDR3 has 14 amino acids. Germline values: CDR1 SGHNT, CDR2 YYREEE (reference sequence). The ends were cut back, 0 bases at V and 6 bases at J, with 12 bases in the middle.

This chain joins TRBV6-5 and TRBJ2-7; D is unclear. From germline, CDR1 is MNHEY and CDR2 SVGAGI. V lost 5 bases and J lost 3, with 11 bases in between. The CDR3 contains 13 residues. CDR3 region: CASSSRHFYEQYF. The CDR3 bases are TGTGCCAGCAGTAGTAGACACTTCTACGAGCAGTACTTC.

The chain employs TRBV19 and TRBJ2-5; 11 bases match TRBD2. The CDR3 loop spans 15 amino acids. Trimming at V came to 6 bases and at J to 4 bases, leaving 7 bases not matched to a gene. Germline CDR1 and CDR2: LNHDA and SQIVND (reference sequence). The CDR3 region has the DNA TGTGCCAGTAGACCTAGCGGGGGGTCCCCAGAGACCCAGTACTTC. This translates into CASRPSGGSPETQYF.

The chain joins TRBV7-2 to TRBJ2-3, with unresolved D. This CDR3 spans 15 amino acids. Germline CDR1 is SGHTA and CDR2 is FQGNSA. V lost 5 bases, J lost 2 bases, and 14 bases lay in between. In DNA form, the CDR3 reads TGTGCCAGCAGCCCCCCTTCGGGTTTCACAGATACGCAGTATTTT. It translates to CASSPPSGFTDTQYF.

This sequence joins TRBV6-5 and TRBJ2-7; 8 bases align to TRBD1. This CDR3 is 14 amino acids long. V lost 4 bases, J lost 4 bases, and 6 bases stayed unmatched. Germline CDR1 is MNHEY and CDR2 is SVGAGI. CDR3: CASSSRDRMYEQYF. The CDR3 DNA reads TGTGCCAGCAGTTCCCGGGACAGGATGTACGAGCAGTACTTC.

The gene calls are TRBV7-8 and TRBJ1-1; D is unresolved. With 6 bases removed from V and 2 bases from J, the gap between germline ends came to 4 bases. The CDR3 has 11 amino acids. Germline V gene lookup returns CDR1 SGHVS and CDR2 FQNEAQ. CDR3 sequence reads: CASRDNTEAFF. The DNA for the CDR3 is TGTGCCAGCAGGGATAACACTGAAGCTTTCTTT. The variable domain in full, with the rest retrieved from reference TRBV7-8 and TRBJ1-1, is GAGVSQSPRYKVAKRGQDVALRCDPISGHVSLFWYQQALGQGPEFLTYFQNEAQLDKSGLPSDRFFAERPEGSVSTLKIQRTQQEDSAVYLCASRDNTEAFFGQGTRLTVV.

The chain links TRBV29-1 to TRBJ1-1; maybe TRBD1 (5 bases). V was clipped by 2 bases and J by 7 bases, with 11 bases between them. The germline V gene encodes CDR1 SQVTM and CDR2 ANQGSEA. This CDR3 has 12 residues. The CDR3 reads CSVEWDGDEAFF. The CDR3 coding sequence is TGCAGCGTTGAATGGGACGGAGATGAAGCTTTCTTT.

This chain connects TRBV9 to TRBJ1-4; D may be TRBD1 (6 bases). The CDR3 sequence is 14 residues long. CDR1 is SGDLS and CDR2 is YYNGEE in the germline V gene. Trimming shortened V by 3 bases and J by 12 bases, and 18 bases separated the two germline ends. The CDR3 nucleotides are TGTGCCAGCAGCGCGACCCCGCCGGGACACGAACTGTTTTTT. Translated, it gives CASSATPPGHELFF.

The chain carries TRBV6-5 and TRBJ1-1, with a possible D match to TRBD1 (6 bases). The V and J ends lost 8 bases and 7 bases respectively, with 23 bases between them. This CDR3 is built from 15 residues. Germline V CDR1 and CDR2: MNHEY, SVGAGI. The CDR3 DNA follows: TGTGCCAGCCAGCCCGGGGGGCTCAAATCCGTTGAAGCTTTCTTT. This gives the protein CASQPGGLKSVEAFF.

The gene calls are TRBV5-1 and TRBJ1-1; D gene uncertain. Germline-derived CDR1 and CDR2 are SGHRS and YFSETQ. CDR3 length: 13 amino acids. V lost 4 bases and J 1 base, leaving 8 bases between the germline ends. CDR3 DNA sequence: TGCGCCAGCAGCCGAGAGAGGAACACTGAAGCTTTCTTT. It is translated as CASSRERNTEAFF.